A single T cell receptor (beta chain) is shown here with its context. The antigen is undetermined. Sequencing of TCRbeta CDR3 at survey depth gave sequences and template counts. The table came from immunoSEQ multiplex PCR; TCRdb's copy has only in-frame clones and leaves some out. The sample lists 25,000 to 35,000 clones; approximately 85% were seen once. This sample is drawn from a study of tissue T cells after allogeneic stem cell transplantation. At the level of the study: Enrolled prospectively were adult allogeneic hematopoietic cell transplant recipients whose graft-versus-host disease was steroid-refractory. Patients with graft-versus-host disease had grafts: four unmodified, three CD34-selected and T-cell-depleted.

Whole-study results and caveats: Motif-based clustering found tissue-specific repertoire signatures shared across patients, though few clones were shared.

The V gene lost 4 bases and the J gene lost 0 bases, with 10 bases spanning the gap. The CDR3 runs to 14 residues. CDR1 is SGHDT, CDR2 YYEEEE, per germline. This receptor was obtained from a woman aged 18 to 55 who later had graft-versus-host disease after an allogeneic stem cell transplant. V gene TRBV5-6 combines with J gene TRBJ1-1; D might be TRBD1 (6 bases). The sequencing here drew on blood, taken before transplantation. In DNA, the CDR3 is TGTGCCAGCAGCGGGGGGACACTGAACACTGAAGCTTTCTTT. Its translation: CASSGGTLNTEAFF.